This T cell receptor (beta chain) stems from a study of control samples from healthy donors and cancer patients. Repertoires were generated with immunoSEQ multiplex PCR, while TCRdb's copy carries only in-frame clones and drops some. The sample includes 75,000 to 90,000 clones, around nine tenths of them seen just once. CDR3 length equals 15 residues. V shed 6 bases, J shed 6 bases, and the junction held 10 bases outside the gene matches. In germline, CDR1 is MNHNY, CDR2 SVGAGI (reference sequence). The specimen sequenced was PBMCs. This clonotype originated in a woman aged 50 to 60 with colorectal cancer. This chain connects TRBV6-6 to TRBJ1-5, with 8 bases that match TRBD1. The CDR3 loop reads CASRPPGQGTQPQHF. The CDR3 DNA sequence: TGTGCCAGCAGACCCCCCGGACAGGGAACTCAGCCCCAGCATTTT.